Sequencing of this T cell receptor (beta chain) was carried out in a study of regulatory T cells in long-lasting Graves disease. Regarding the study as a whole: A limited number of samples was an acknowledged limitation. Persistent disease favored TRBV28, TRBJ1-2 and TRBJ2-5. Thyroid tissue was not studied; only peripheral blood was.

Sequencing libraries for TCR beta were prepared with iRepertoire HTBI primers and Arm-PCR of CDR3 regions. Authors' analysis steps: Samples jointly harbored 60 or so TRBV and 14 to 15 TRBJ segments. One entry per CDR3 protein, called by TCRdb with MiXCR from the multiplex PCR reads. TCRdb's processing, not the authors' own work, is the source of the V and J calls. Here the sample spans roughly 400,000 distinct CDR3 sequences, about 21% being singletons. The CDR3 length is 16 residues. The junction had 6 bases not matched to a gene; V was cut back by 1 base and J by 2 bases. In its sample, this clonotype was seen many times. Antigen specificity is unknown. As to time point: persistent/refractory GD, antithyroid drugs over 5 years with positive TRAb. Generation of the TCR library employed RNA extracted from PBMCs.

This specimen was peripheral blood mononuclear cells (PBMCs), taken when the disease was refractory, from a patient treated with antithyroid drugs. The sequence came from a female donor with Graves disease. The V call is TRBV12-3 or TRBV12-4, the J call TRBJ1-2; TRBD1 aligns across 8 bases. The CDR3 coding sequence is TGTGCCAGCAGTTTAGGCGGGTCAGGGGGCAACTATGGCTACACCTTC. This codes for CASSLGGSGGNYGYTF.